Given below is one T cell receptor (beta chain) in context. Its antigen is not known. The data belong to a study of a mutant IDH1 vaccine in newly diagnosed glioma. Background on the study: Earlier care involved radiotherapy, temozolomide, or both, and the majority received both. Study conclusions and caveats: Researchers report vaccine-induced immune responses in 93.3% of patients.

Trimming stripped 4 bases from V and 3 bases from J, with 15 bases between. The CDR3 covers 14 residues. The germline CDR1 and CDR2 sequences are GTSNPN and SVGIG (reference sequence). Using immunoSEQ multiplex PCR, the repertoire was profiled, and TCRdb retains in-frame clones only, with some absent. The sample lists roughly 11,000 clones, about nine tenths occurring once. As for time point: week 5, during vaccination. Vaccinated patients received 300 ug of mutant IDH1 20-mer peptide per dose, with topical imiquimod. The rearrangement joins TRBV30 to TRBJ1-2, with D possibly matching TRBD1 (5 bases). Sequencing used PBMCs, obtained from a glioma patient whose treatment included an IDH1 peptide vaccine. This clonotype originated in a woman aged 40-49 years with glioma. Some clones in this sample may be carry-over from other donors' samples. Here the CDR3 DNA reads TGTGCCTGGAAGAGGGGACCGCTGGACTATGGCTACACCTTC. It yields the protein CAWKRGPLDYGYTF.